This paragraph covers one T cell receptor beta chain sequence. The specificity of this receptor is unknown. No quality values exist for individual bases; no much larger clone is one base distant. Unstimulated PBMCs, after thawing, were stained for CD3, CD4 and CD8 and then FACS-sorted into CD3+CD4+ and CD3+CD8+ populations. All 8 studied subjects were randomized to withdrawal of immunosuppression. The Qiagen DNeasy Blood and Tissue Kit was used for genomic DNA isolation. The CDR3 spans 15 residues, from the cysteine through the phenylalanine. Only the CDR3 part of the read is kept: 45 bases, read in frame from the first base. For this chain, trimming is 0 bases at the V end and 5 bases at the J end, and the number of junction bases without a gene match is 5. The germline V gene encodes CDR1 LGHNA and CDR2 YNFKEQ. Using immunoSEQ, frozen genomic DNA was subjected to high-throughput TCRbeta CDR3 sequencing, a process that included PCR amplification, mapping, bias correction and internal controls. The paper's data handling went like this. Productive rearrangements were kept, and unique TCRbeta sequences were defined by CDR3 nucleotide sequence plus V and J gene. Donor-reactive sequences required at least 5-fold expansion in CFSE-low cells versus unstimulated pre-transplant cells and at least 0.01% frequency. To ensure at least 90% detection power, minimum frequency thresholds were set for each subject based on that subject's lowest-template unstimulated sample. Jensen-Shannon divergence between the top 1000 TCRbeta sequences post- versus pre-transplant served as the measure of repertoire turnover. Two-sided Fisher's exact tests were used to test for changes in how often donor-reactive sequences were detected. TCRdb carries this immuneACCESS record with in-frame sequences only. Its versions omit some clonotypes, under half of them owing to an unresolved V gene in the studies checked, with the rest unexplained. V and J calls plus clone size are reproduced from that table; the DNA served to infer D and trimming. The sample table holds about 75,000 clones, of which less than 90% were seen once. The ten largest clones represent 2.1% of the sample.

This entry comes from a study of T cell clones after liver transplantation (dated by TCRdb to about 2019). Turning to the overall study: The samples were obtained from ITN030ST, a randomized trial that attempted immunosuppression withdrawal within 2 years after liver transplantation. Donor-reactive T cell clones were identified by TCRbeta sequencing following a pre-transplant mixed lymphocyte reaction and were subsequently tracked in post-transplant blood. Third party-reactive TCRbeta sequences were also identified from pre-transplant MLRs to serve as an antigen-independent comparator for donor-reactive sequences. Of the eight recipients, a few were HCV-positive, while the remaining recipients had been transplanted for non-autoimmune, non-viral indications. Subjects received no induction therapy and standard immunosuppression until randomization at 12-24 months post-transplant. Tolerance meant complete immunosuppression withdrawal for at least one year without liver enzymes rising beyond twice the upper limit of normal. Blood samples were collected pre-transplant, pre-randomization before withdrawal, and post-randomization after either full withdrawal or failed withdrawal. Of the 8 liver transplant recipients making up the studied cohort, 3 were classified as tolerant and 5 as non-tolerant.

Overall study results and their limits: A greater decline was seen for donor-reactive sequences than for third party-reactive sequences, suggesting partial antigen-specific deletion unrelated to withdrawal success. Low numbers of available donor cells limited the measurable donor-reactive repertoire in two subjects. In most of the 8 subjects, circulating donor-reactive CD4 TCRbeta sequences decreased significantly after transplant, regardless of tolerance or HCV status. The conclusions were preliminary, being limited by small, heterogeneous patient numbers and by non-standardized post-transplant time points. Because allograft tissue specimens were not available, migration of donor-reactive T cells into the graft, rather than deletion, may have occurred. When repertoire turnover was taken into account, detection of donor-reactive sequences was significantly reduced in 7 of 8 subjects for CD4 and in 8 of 8 subjects for CD8.

The chain is made from TRBV4-2 and TRBJ2-7; 9 junctional bases match TRBD2. This TCR was recovered from a human patient who received a liver transplant. Some T cells may originate with the graft donor following a transplant. The sequenced sample was CD4+ T cells from blood, obtained less than 50 months after liver transplant. The CDR3 has the sequence CASSQEASGADEQYF. The nucleotide sequence is TGTGCCAGCAGCCAAGAAGCTAGCGGGGCTGACGAGCAGTACTTC.